These 32 T cell receptor beta chains share one sample of origin, sequenced in a study of post-analysis software for immune sequencing data. Study-level points and caveats: When patients were compared with controls, a handful of TRBV segments were more frequent, TRBV5-6, TRBV5-1 and TRBV20-1 among them.

Built from TCR beta cDNA, the libraries had unique molecular identifiers in them. Via MiXCR, TCRdb re-called the PCR reads, giving one row per CDR3 protein. The sample lists hundreds of thousands of distinct CDR3 sequences; approximately 59% were seen once. These receptors lack a known antigen. Sequencing was performed on blood. These receptors were collected from a girl aged 2-10 years with multiple sclerosis.

V and J are TRBV12-3 or TRBV12-4 and TRBJ2-5; D may be TRBD2 (7 bases). The V gene lost 3 bases and the J gene lost 7 bases, with 12 bases spanning the gap. This CDR3 region has 13 residues. This CDR3 is CASSLGAGATQYF. Written as DNA, the CDR3 is TGTGCCAGCAGTTTGGGGGCGGGAGCGACCCAGTACTTC.

J is TRBJ1-5 and V is TRBV6-4; the match to TRBD1 covers 9 bases. The CDR3 runs 14 residues. Germline V gene sequence: CDR1 MRHNA, CDR2 SNTAGT. V lost 3 bases to trimming and J lost 7 bases; unmatched junction nucleotides: 4. As DNA, the CDR3 is TGTGCCAGCAGTGAAACAGGGGGCGAGCAGCCCCAGCATTTT. Protein: CASSETGGEQPQHF.

This chain connects TRBV10-1 to TRBJ2-7, with 8 bases lining up with TRBD2. Matching the DNA end better, TRBJ2-5 makes the J call doubtful. This CDR3 spans 15 amino acids. Per the germline V gene, CDR1 is WNHNN and CDR2 is SYGVQD (reference sequence). The CDR3 region is CASSESRGAQETQYF. In nucleotides, the CDR3 is TGCGCCAGCAGTGAGTCGCGGGGGGCGCAAGAGACCCAGTACTTC.

V usage is TRBV2 and J usage is TRBJ1-4, with D hard to call. The CDR3 is made up of 15 amino acids. Germline lookup yields CDR1 SNHLY and CDR2 FYNNEI. V was cut by 3 bases and J by 0 bases, with 8 bases left in between. The CDR3 reads CASSESVATNEKLFF. The CDR3 DNA follows: TGTGCCAGCAGTGAGTCGGTTGCAACTAATGAAAAACTGTTTTTT.

The chain recombines TRBV7-9 with TRBJ2-3; D perhaps matches TRBD2 (6 bases). V shed 4 bases and J shed 2 bases, with 19 bases lying between them. The CDR3 totals 17 residues. Germline CDR1 reads SEHNR; CDR2 reads FQNEAQ (reference sequence). The CDR3 here is CASSSRLRGKDTDTQYF. In DNA, the CDR3 is TGTGCCAGCAGCTCCCGCCTGCGCGGGAAAGACACAGATACGCAGTATTTT.

This chain uses TRBV5-6 with TRBJ2-7, with a tentative D call TRBD2 (6 bases). The CDR3 runs 16 residues. V was pared by 3 bases and J by 0 bases, with 16 bases between. Germline CDR1 and CDR2: SGHDT and YYEEEE. CDR3 residues: CASSSYIVRDSYEQYF. The CDR3, as DNA: TGTGCCAGCAGCTCGTATATTGTGCGGGACTCCTACGAGCAGTACTTC.

The chain has TRBV5-6 and TRBJ2-7; 8 bases are a match to TRBD1. CDR1 and CDR2 from the germline V gene are SGHDT and YYEEEE. V shed 4 bases and J 4 bases; nucleotides not matched to a gene: 7. This CDR3 has 14 amino acids. The CDR3 region is CASSTGQVPYEQYF. For the CDR3, the DNA is TGTGCCAGCAGCACGGGACAGGTCCCTTACGAGCAGTACTTC. Supplemented by reference TRBV5-6 and TRBJ2-7, the full variable domain reads DAGVTQSPTHLIKTRGQQVTLRCSPKSGHDTVSWYQQALGQGPQFIFQYYEEEERQRGNFPDRFSGHQFPNYSSELNVNALLLGDSALYLCASSTGQVPYEQYFGPGTRLTVT.

This chain links TRBV9 with TRBJ2-1; TRBD2 agrees at 7 bases. There are 16 residues in the CDR3. Germline V gene data show CDR1 as SGDLS and CDR2 as YYNGEE. Trimming at V came to 1 base and at J to 7 bases, leaving 11 bases not matched to a gene. This chain's CDR3 is CASSVSREANSNEQFF. The CDR3 nucleotides read TGTGCCAGCAGCGTAAGTCGGGAGGCCAACTCGAATGAGCAGTTCTTC.

CDR3 sequence (DNA): TGCAGCCCCGGGGGGGGTACAGATACGCAGTATTTT. As protein: CSPGGGTDTQYF. V gene TRBV29-1 combines with J gene TRBJ2-3; 8 nucleotides align to TRBD2. The CDR3 length is 12 residues. V was clipped by 8 bases and J by 3 bases; unmatched bases: 4. CDR1 and CDR2 from the germline V gene are SQVTM and ANQGSEA.

This chain links TRBV7-9 with TRBJ2-1; 9 bases fit TRBD2. The CDR3 sequence is 15 residues long. After removal of 3 bases from V and 6 bases from J, the junction contained 6 bases not matched to a gene. The germline CDR1 and CDR2 sequences are SEHNR and FQNEAQ (reference sequence). CDR3: CASSFIAGVSNEQFF. CDR3 DNA sequence: TGTGCCAGCAGCTTTATAGCGGGGGTGAGCAATGAGCAGTTCTTC.

The chain is built from TRBV11-2 and TRBJ2-1, with no clear D. Germline-derived CDR1 and CDR2 are SGHAT and FQNNGV. CDR3 length: 15 amino acids. Trimming took 2 bases from V and 0 from J, leaving 8 bases between them. The CDR3 protein is CASSLTVYSYNEQFF. CDR3 nucleotides: TGTGCCAGCAGCTTAACCGTGTACTCCTACAATGAGCAGTTCTTC.

This clonotype appeared a few times. V is TRBV11-2 and J is TRBJ2-3; TRBD1 or TRBD2 may be the D gene (6 bases each). This CDR3 has 14 amino acids. CDR1 is SGHAT and CDR2 is FQNNGV in the germline V gene. Trimming pared 1 base from V and 7 bases from J, leaving 12 bases between. DNA for the CDR3: TGTGCCAGCAGCTTAGTTTCGGGGGCAAATACGCAGTATTTT. Amino acid sequence: CASSLVSGANTQYF.

The chain carries TRBV6-5 and TRBJ2-7, with D perhaps TRBD1 (6 bases). The CDR3 consists of 16 residues. CDR1 MNHEY and CDR2 SVGAGI come from the germline V gene. V lost 6 bases to trimming and J lost 1 base, with 19 bases between them. CDR3 sequence: CASSPTGISRSYEQYF. The CDR3 nucleotides read TGTGCCAGCAGCCCCACAGGGATAAGTAGGTCCTACGAGCAGTACTTC.

The chain links TRBV11-2 to TRBJ1-1; TRBD1 might be the D (5 bases). Between the trimmed V and J ends, which lost 4 bases and 8 bases, there was a span of 14 bases. The CDR3 contains 13 residues. Germline CDR1 SGHAT, CDR2 FQNNGV. CDR3 in DNA: TGTGCCAGCAGCTCACCCGGGGCCGACGAAGCTTTCTTT. It translates to CASSSPGADEAFF.

The chain has TRBV9 and TRBJ2-7; D assignment may be TRBD1 or TRBD2 (6 bases each). V lost 4 bases and J 3 bases, leaving 14 bases between the germline ends. This CDR3 is 14 amino acids long. Germline CDR1 SGDLS, CDR2 YYNGEE. The CDR3 is CASSPRGAGYEQYF. CDR3 DNA sequence: TGTGCCAGCAGCCCAAGGGGGGCAGGCTACGAGCAGTACTTC.

The sample holds one count of this clonotype. The chain couples TRBV20-1 to TRBJ2-3; D might be TRBD1 (6 bases). The length of the CDR3 is 13 residues. V lost 4 bases and J lost 1, with 9 bases in between. The germline gives CDR1 DFQATT, CDR2 SNEGSKA (reference sequence). Written as DNA, the CDR3 is TGCAGTGCTACCTGGACAGGCACAGATACGCAGTATTTT. Protein: CSATWTGTDTQYF.

The V gene is TRBV10-1, the J gene TRBJ1-2; unclear D gene. V was trimmed by 6 bases and J by 0 bases, leaving 17 bases between them. The CDR3 has 16 amino acids. Germline CDR1 WNHNN, CDR2 SYGVQD (reference sequence). This CDR3 is CASRHPVASTNYGYTF. DNA of the CDR3: TGCGCCAGCAGGCACCCGGTGGCATCTACTAACTATGGCTACACCTTC.

The chain recombines TRBV29-1 with TRBJ2-7; TRBD2 is a possible D gene (6 bases). Trimming shortened V by 3 bases and J by 0 bases, and 9 bases separated the two germline ends. The CDR3 length is 13 residues. Germline CDR1 reads SQVTM; CDR2 reads ANQGSEA. The chain's CDR3 is CSVDSGVSYEQYF. Written as DNA, the CDR3 is TGCAGCGTTGACTCGGGGGTCTCCTACGAGCAGTACTTC.

The chain recombines TRBV6-5 with TRBJ1-4; D call uncertain. The CDR3 is made up of 15 amino acids. V lost 0 bases to trimming and J lost 2 bases, with 7 bases between them. CDR1 and CDR2 from the germline V gene are MNHEY and SVGAGI. The CDR3 spells CASSYSPHTNEKLFF. DNA for the CDR3: TGTGCCAGCAGTTACTCGCCACACACTAATGAAAAACTGTTTTTT.

The chain has TRBV6-5 and TRBJ2-3; D remains ambiguous. This CDR3 contains 16 residues. Germline assignment: CDR1 MNHEY and CDR2 SVGAGI. V was shortened by 0 bases and J by 1 base, with 11 bases between the two germline ends. DNA for the CDR3: TGTGCCAGCAGTTACTCATCCGGGTTGGGCACAGATACGCAGTATTTT. Translating gives CASSYSSGLGTDTQYF.

This clonotype turned up a few times. V is TRBV6-5 and J is TRBJ2-7; D remains unclear. Looked up from germline, CDR1 is MNHEY and CDR2 is SVGAGI. Trimming removed 7 bases at V and 2 bases at J, with 9 bases between. This CDR3 is 12 amino acids long. The CDR3 nucleotides read TGTGCCAGCATTGGCGGTACCTACGAGCAGTACTTC. It specifies CASIGGTYEQYF.

The chain couples TRBV6-5 to TRBJ2-4; D call uncertain. Germline V gene sequence: CDR1 MNHEY, CDR2 SVGAGI. Deletions cut 5 bases from V and 0 bases from J, with 14 bases between. The CDR3 has 16 amino acids. CDR3 in amino acids: CASSPLLVLAKNIQYF. The CDR3 nucleotides are TGTGCCAGCAGTCCACTCCTCGTCCTAGCCAAAAACATTCAGTACTTC.

This chain links TRBV3-1 with TRBJ1-5, with 9 bases aligning to TRBD1. V lost 1 base and J lost 0; bases outside the gene matches: 10. The CDR3 spans 19 residues. Germline values: CDR1 LGHDT, CDR2 YNNKEL (reference sequence). The CDR3 reads CASSQVPTDRGSSNQPQHF. The CDR3 DNA sequence: TGTGCCAGCAGCCAAGTGCCAACTGACAGGGGGAGTAGCAATCAGCCCCAGCATTTT.

V usage is TRBV27 and J usage is TRBJ2-1; unclear D gene. The V and J ends lost 6 bases and 8 bases respectively, with 14 bases between them. The CDR3 extends over 13 amino acids. CDR1 MNHEY and CDR2 SMNVEV come from the germline V gene (reference sequence). CDR3 nucleotides: TGTGCCAGCAGCGACCCCATGTGGGATGAGCAGTTCTTC. Translation: CASSDPMWDEQFF.

The rearrangement uses TRBV30 and TRBJ2-1, with a tentative D call TRBD2 (5 bases). Germline V gives CDR1 GTSNPN, CDR2 SVGIG (reference sequence). Trimming took 8 bases from V and 6 from J, leaving 20 bases between them. CDR3 size: 14 residues. The CDR3 DNA reads TGTGCCGGAGCTAGAGGTGAGGGAGTCAATGAGCAGTTCTTC. Translation gives CAGARGEGVNEQFF.

This clonotype occurred a few times. The rearrangement links TRBV2 to TRBJ2-5; D tentatively reads TRBD1 or TRBD2 (6 bases each). Between the trimmed V and J ends, which lost 6 bases and 11 bases, there was a span of 22 bases. The CDR3 consists of 14 residues. The V gene's germline CDR1 is SNHLY and CDR2 FYNNEI. The CDR3 protein is CASSRETGNSGQYF. CDR3 coding DNA: TGTGCCAGCAGCCGGGAGACAGGAAATAGTGGGCAGTACTTC.

This chain uses TRBV4-1 with TRBJ2-1; D perhaps matches TRBD2 (5 bases). Germline-derived CDR1 and CDR2 are MGHRA and YSYEKL. The CDR3 sequence is 16 residues long. The germline V and J ends were trimmed by 1 base and 4 bases, with 14 bases remaining between them. CDR3 amino acids: CASSQVVGAPYNEQFF. The DNA for the CDR3 is TGCGCCAGCAGCCAAGTTGTGGGAGCCCCTTACAATGAGCAGTTCTTC.

This chain uses TRBV2 with TRBJ2-5; tentatively, D is TRBD1 (5 bases). The J call may not be correct, given that the DNA end is closer to TRBJ2-7. Germline V CDR1 and CDR2: SNHLY, FYNNEI. The CDR3 totals 14 residues. The CDR3 loop is CASSEGGPIDEQYF. The DNA for the CDR3 is TGTGCCAGCAGTGAAGGGGGCCCAATCGACGAGCAGTACTTC.

The rearrangement joins TRBV5-1 to TRBJ2-5; D not certain. Per the germline V gene, CDR1 is SGHRS and CDR2 is YFSETQ. The CDR3 contains 15 residues. The V gene lost 4 bases and the J gene lost 0 bases, with 13 bases spanning the gap. CDR3 DNA sequence: TGCGCCAGCAGCGTCAACAGATGGTACCAAGAGACCCAGTACTTC. Protein sequence: CASSVNRWYQETQYF.

J is TRBJ2-3 and V is TRBV6-5; 7 bases align to TRBD2. This CDR3 contains 14 residues. CDR1 and CDR2 from the germline V gene are MNHEY and SVGAGI. Trimming removed 10 bases from V and 3 bases from J; junction bases left unmatched: 10. CDR3 nucleotide sequence: TGTGCCACTAGAAGGAGGGAGGGGACAGATACGCAGTATTTT. Residues: CATRRREGTDTQYF.

This clonotype has a count of ten or more. J is TRBJ2-7 and V is TRBV29-1; D is possibly TRBD2 (5 bases). Germline assignment: CDR1 SQVTM and CDR2 ANQGSEA. CDR3 size: 11 residues. V lost 4 bases and J lost 2, with 6 bases in between. This CDR3 reads CSVGGTYEQYF. The CDR3 DNA is TGCAGCGTTGGAGGGACCTACGAGCAGTACTTC.

The V and J genes are TRBV4-3 and TRBJ1-6, with TRBD1 matching over 12 bases. This CDR3 is built from 17 residues. V shed 0 bases and J 8 bases; nucleotides not matched to a gene: 5. Germline CDR1 LGHNA, CDR2 YSLEER. CDR3 sequence: CASSQELGQGADSPLHF. The CDR3 nucleotides are TGCGCCAGCAGCCAAGAATTGGGACAGGGGGCAGATTCACCCCTCCACTTT.